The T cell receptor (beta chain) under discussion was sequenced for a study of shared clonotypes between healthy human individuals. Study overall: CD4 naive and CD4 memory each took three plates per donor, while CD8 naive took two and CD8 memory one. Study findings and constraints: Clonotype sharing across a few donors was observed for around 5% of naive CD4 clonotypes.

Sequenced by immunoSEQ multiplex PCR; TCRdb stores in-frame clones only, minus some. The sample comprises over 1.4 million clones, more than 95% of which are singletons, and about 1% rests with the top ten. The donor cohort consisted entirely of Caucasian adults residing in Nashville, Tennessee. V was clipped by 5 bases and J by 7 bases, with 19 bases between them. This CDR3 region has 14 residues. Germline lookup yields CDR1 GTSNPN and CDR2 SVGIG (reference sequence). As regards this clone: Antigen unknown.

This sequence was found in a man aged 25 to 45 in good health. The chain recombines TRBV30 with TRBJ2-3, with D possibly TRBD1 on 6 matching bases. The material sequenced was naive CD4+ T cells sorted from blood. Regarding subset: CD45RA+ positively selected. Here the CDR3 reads CAWFYGQGKNTQYF. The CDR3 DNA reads TGTGCCTGGTTTTATGGCCAGGGGAAAAATACGCAGTATTTT.